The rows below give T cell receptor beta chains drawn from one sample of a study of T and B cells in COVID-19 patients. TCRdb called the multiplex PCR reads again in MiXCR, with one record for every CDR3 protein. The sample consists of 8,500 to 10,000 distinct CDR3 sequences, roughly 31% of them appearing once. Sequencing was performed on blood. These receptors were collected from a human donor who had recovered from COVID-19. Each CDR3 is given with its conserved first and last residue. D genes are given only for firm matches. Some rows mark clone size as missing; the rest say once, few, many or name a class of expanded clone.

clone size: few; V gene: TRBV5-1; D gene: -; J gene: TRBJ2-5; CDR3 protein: CASNRNLGQETQYF; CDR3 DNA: TGCGCCAGCAACCGGAACCTAGGGCAAGAGACCCAGTACTTC
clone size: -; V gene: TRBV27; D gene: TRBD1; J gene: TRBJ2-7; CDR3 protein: CASSPGTGVYYEQYF; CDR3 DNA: TGTGCCAGCAGTCCCGGGACAGGGGTGTACTACGAGCAGTACTTC
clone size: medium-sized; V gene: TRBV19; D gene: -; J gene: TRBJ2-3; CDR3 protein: CASSVYSDPKSTDTQYF; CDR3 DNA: TGTGCCAGTAGTGTCTACTCGGATCCCAAGAGCACAGATACGCAGTATTTT
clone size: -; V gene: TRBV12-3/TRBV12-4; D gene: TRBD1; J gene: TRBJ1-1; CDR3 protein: CASSGTGGASEAFF; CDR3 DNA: TGTGCCAGCAGTGGGACAGGGGGCGCATCTGAAGCTTTCTTT
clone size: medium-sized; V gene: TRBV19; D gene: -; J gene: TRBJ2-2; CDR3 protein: CASLNWGQGGTGELFF; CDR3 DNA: TGTGCCAGTCTGAATTGGGGGCAGGGGGGGACCGGGGAGCTGTTTTTT
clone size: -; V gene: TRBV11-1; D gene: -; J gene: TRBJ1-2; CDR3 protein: CASSFYSTNYGYTF; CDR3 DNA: TGTGCCAGCAGCTTCTATTCTACTAACTATGGCTACACCTTC
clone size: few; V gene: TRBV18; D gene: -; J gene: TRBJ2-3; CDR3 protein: CASSPGNLDLDTQYF; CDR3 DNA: TGTGCCAGCTCACCCGGGAACCTCGACTTAGATACGCAGTATTTT
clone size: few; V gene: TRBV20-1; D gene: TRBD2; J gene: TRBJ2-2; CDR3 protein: CSARPRGGGAYGGELFF; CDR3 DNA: TGCAGTGCTAGACCACGCGGCGGGGGGGCCTATGGCGGGGAGCTGTTTTTT
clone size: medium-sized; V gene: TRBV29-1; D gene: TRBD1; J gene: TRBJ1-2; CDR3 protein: CSVEPPLEGALGYTF; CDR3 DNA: TGCAGCGTTGAACCGCCGCTGGAGGGGGCTTTGGGCTACACCTTC
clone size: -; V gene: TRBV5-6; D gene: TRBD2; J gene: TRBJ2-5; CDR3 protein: CASSLTSGGAWETQYF; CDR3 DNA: TGTGCCAGCAGCTTGACTAGCGGGGGGGCATGGGAGACCCAGTACTTC
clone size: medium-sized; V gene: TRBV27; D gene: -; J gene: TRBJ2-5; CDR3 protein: CATASEYQETQYF; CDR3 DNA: TGTGCCACGGCCAGCGAGTACCAAGAGACCCAGTACTTC
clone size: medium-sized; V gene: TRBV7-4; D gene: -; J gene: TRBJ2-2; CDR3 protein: CASSLAATMNTGELFF; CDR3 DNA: TGTGCCAGCAGCTTAGCCGCGACTATGAACACCGGGGAGCTGTTTTTT
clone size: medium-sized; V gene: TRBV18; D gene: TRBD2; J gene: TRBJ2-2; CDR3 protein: CASSPQRGGPTPTGELFF; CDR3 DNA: TGTGCCAGCTCACCACAAAGGGGAGGGCCTACCCCCACCGGGGAGCTGTTTTTT
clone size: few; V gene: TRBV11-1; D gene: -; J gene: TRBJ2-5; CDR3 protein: CASSLDRGNTGQETQYF; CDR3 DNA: TGTGCCAGCAGCTTAGATCGGGGTAATACGGGTCAAGAGACCCAGTACTTC
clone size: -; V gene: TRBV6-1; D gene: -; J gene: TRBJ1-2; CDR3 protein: CASSVRGSYGYTF; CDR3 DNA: TGTGCCAGCAGTGTGAGAGGGTCCTATGGCTACACCTTC
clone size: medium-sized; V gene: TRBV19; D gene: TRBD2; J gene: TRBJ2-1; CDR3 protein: CASSDWGLAVYNEQFF; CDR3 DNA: TGTGCCAGTAGTGATTGGGGACTAGCGGTTTACAATGAGCAGTTCTTC
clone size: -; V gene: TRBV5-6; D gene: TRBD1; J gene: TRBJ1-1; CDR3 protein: CASSSYQGARNTGAFF; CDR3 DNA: TGTGCCAGCAGCTCCTACCAGGGGGCAAGGAACACTGGAGCTTTCTTT
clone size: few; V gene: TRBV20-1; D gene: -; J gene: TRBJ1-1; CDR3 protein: CSGGGDNTEAFF; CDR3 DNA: TGCAGTGGTGGAGGAGATAACACTGAAGCTTTCTTT
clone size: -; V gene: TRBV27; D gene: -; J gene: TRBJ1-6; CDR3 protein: CASSPPPGPNHSPLHF; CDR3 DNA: TGTGCCAGCAGTCCCCCCCCGGGACCAAATCATTCACCCCTCCACTTT
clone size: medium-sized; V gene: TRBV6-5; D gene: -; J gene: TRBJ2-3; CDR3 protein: CASSYGDGTDTQYF; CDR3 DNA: TGTGCCAGCAGTTACGGGGACGGCACAGATACGCAGTATTTT
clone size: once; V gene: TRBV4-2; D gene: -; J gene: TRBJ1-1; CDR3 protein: CASSQDQHRATNTEAFF; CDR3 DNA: TGTGCCAGCAGCCAAGATCAACACAGGGCAACGAACACTGAAGCTTTCTTT